This TCR beta chain was documented in a study of molecular identifiers for immune sequencing clone quantification. TCRdb reprocessed the PCR reads via MiXCR and lists one record per CDR3 protein. The sample has about 320,000 distinct CDR3 sequences, about 22% seen once. This clonotype showed up many times. Isolation of naive CD8 T cells was achieved by sorting on a CD8+CD4-CCR7+CD45RA+ phenotype. Germline loops: CDR1 SNHLY, CDR2 FYNNEI. V shed 3 bases and J shed 0 bases, with 9 bases lying between them. The CDR3 has 15 amino acids. The sample was naive CD8+ T cells from blood, with Jurkat cell RNA spiked in. Subset defined: FACS-sorted CD8+CD4-CCR7+CD45RA+ naive T cells. The chain couples TRBV2 to TRBJ1-5; D gene uncertain. This receptor was taken from a human donor in good health. Some libraries in this study had Jurkat cell RNA spiked in. CDR3 nucleotides: TGTGCCAGCAGTGAGTGGGGAAATAGCAATCAGCCCCAGCATTTT. Residues: CASSEWGNSNQPQHF. Looking up the rest from reference TRBV2 and TRBJ1-5 gives the full variable domain: EPEVTQTPSHQVTQMGQEVILRCVPISNHLYFYWYRQILGQKVEFLVSFYNNEISEKSEIFDDQFSVERPDGSNFTLKIRSTKLEDSAMYFCASSEWGNSNQPQHFGDGTRLSIL.